The 21 T cell receptor beta chains in this list originate from one sample, sequenced in a study of T cell clonality in common variable immunodeficiency. The repertoire was sequenced with immunoSEQ multiplex PCR; TCRdb's copy has only in-frame clones and lacks some. Altogether tens of thousands of clones were found in the sample, and no singletons occur. The sequenced material came from peripheral blood mononuclear cells. Source of these receptors: a person between 18 and 75 years old in good health.

The table lists this clone with many counts. Coverage ceases 3 residues before the CDR3 finishes, and the germline J gene fills in the end. The J gene is TRBJ2-1, the V gene TRBV19, with D possibly TRBD1 on 6 matching bases. The CDR3 loop spans 14 amino acids. V lost 4 bases and J lost 4, with 11 bases in between. Germline lookup yields CDR1 LNHDA and CDR2 SQIVND (reference sequence). The CDR3 spells CASSRGQLYNEQFF. Partial CDR3 DNA: TGTGCCAGTAGTAGAGGACAGCTATACAATGAG.

This clone was detected many times. The part of the CDR3 DNA that was read is TGTGCCAGCGAGGGGACAGGGGAATACTATGGC. Its translation: CASEGTGEYYG. The complete CDR3 reads CASEGTGEYYGYTF. The rearrangement joins TRBV5-6 to TRBJ1-2; 10 bases align to TRBD1. From the germline J gene comes the end of the CDR3, since the read stops 3 residues before it. The V gene's germline CDR1 is SGHDT and CDR2 YYEEEE. V dropped 7 bases and J dropped 3; count of bases not matched to a gene: 6. The CDR3 consists of 14 residues.

This clone was seen a few times. The read comes to an end 3 residues before the CDR3 does, leaving the germline J gene to fill in the end. The chain recombines TRBV2 with TRBJ1-4; TRBD1 agrees at 8 bases. This CDR3 has 12 residues. Germline V gene lookup returns CDR1 SNHLY and CDR2 FYNNEI. The covered CDR3 bases are TGTGCCAGCCGAGGGACAGGTTCACCA. It codes for CASRGTGSP. The entire CDR3 reads CASRGTGSPLFF. Filled out from reference TRBV2 and TRBJ1-4, the complete variable domain reads EPEVTQTPSHQVTQMGQEVILRCVPISNHLYFYWYRQILGQKVEFLVSFYNNEISEKSEIFDDQFSVERPDGSNFTLKIRSTKLEDSAMYFCASRGTGSPLFFGSGTQLSVL.

With respect to this clone: The read stops 3 residues short of the end of the CDR3; the missing end is completed from the germline J gene. This chain uses TRBV30 with TRBJ1-2; D not certain. Germline V lookup: CDR1 GTSNPN, CDR2 SVGIG (reference sequence). The CDR3 contains 11 residues. CDR3 bases read: TGTGCCTGGAGTGTAGGCCACGAC. Translated, it gives CAWSVGHD. The complete CDR3 protein is CAWSVGHDYTF.

With regard to this clone: The CDR3 end falls 3 residues outside the read, so it is completed with the germline J gene. This chain uses TRBV5-1 with TRBJ1-4; tentative D call: TRBD1 (5 bases). The CDR3 is made up of 15 amino acids. Germline CDR1 is SGHRS and CDR2 is YFSETQ. CDR3 sequence reads: CASSSDGGDGFPLFF. The DNA read from the CDR3 is TGCGCCAGCAGCTCGGACGGGGGGGACGGCTTCCCA.

This clone was observed at least ten times. The read ends 3 residues before the CDR3 terminus; that terminus is restored from the germline J gene. The genes are TRBV19 and TRBJ1-4, with 9 nucleotides matching TRBD1. Germline V gene data show CDR1 as LNHDA and CDR2 as SQIVND (reference sequence). The CDR3 is made up of 18 amino acids. Trimming took 6 bases from V and 0 from J; bases not matched to a gene: 11. The CDR3 DNA, read in part, is TGTGCCAGTAGAAGTCCCGGGACAGGGCTAGCAACTAATGAAAAA. This codes for CASRSPGTGLATNEK. The complete CDR3 protein is CASRSPGTGLATNEKLFF.

This CDR3 reads CASSLVGGGTQYF. CDR3 DNA, as far as it was read: TGCGCCAGCAGCTTGGTCGGGGGGGGGACC. This chain links TRBV5-1 with TRBJ2-5; 8 nucleotides line up with TRBD2. The CDR3 extends 3 residues past the end of the read, so its final part is completed from the germline J gene. V gave up 0 bases and J gave up 7 bases; unmatched junction bases: 2. Germline V gene lookup returns CDR1 SGHRS and CDR2 YFSETQ. The CDR3 contains 13 residues.

This clone has ten or more counts. The CDR3 end lies 3 residues beyond the end of the read and is filled in from the germline J gene. The chain carries TRBV18 and TRBJ2-1; TRBD2 matches 11 bases. CDR3 length: 17 amino acids. After removal of 2 bases from V and 6 bases from J, the junction contained 9 bases not matched to a gene. Per the germline V gene, CDR1 is KGHSH and CDR2 is LQKENI. The CDR3 bases that were read are TGTGCCAGCTCACCAAATCTTAGCGGGAGGGCCGGCAATGAG. Translation: CASSPNLSGRAGNE. The CDR3, in full, reads CASSPNLSGRAGNEQFF.

In its sample, this clone was seen many times. The missing CDR3 end, 3 residues past where the read stops, is filled in from the germline J gene. The V and J genes are TRBV5-1 and TRBJ2-7, with 8 bases fitting TRBD1. The V gene's germline CDR1 is SGHRS and CDR2 YFSETQ. The CDR3 is 15 amino acids. Trimming at V came to 0 bases and at J to 2 bases, leaving 4 bases not matched to a gene. This chain's CDR3 is CASSLGVTGAYEQYF. CDR3 DNA (partial): TGCGCCAGCAGCTTGGGGGTGACAGGGGCCTACGAG.

The table lists this clone with many counts. The read is 3 residues too short to cover the CDR3 end, so that end is filled in from the germline J gene. V usage is TRBV28 and J usage is TRBJ1-4, with 12 bases matching TRBD1. Germline CDR1 is MDHEN and CDR2 is SYDVKM. The CDR3 spans 17 residues. After removal of 2 bases from V and 6 bases from J, the junction contained 7 bases not matched to a gene. Partial CDR3 DNA: TGTGCCAGCAGTTTAGGCGGGACAGGGGGCCGGTATGAAAAA. Protein sequence: CASSLGGTGGRYEK. The full CDR3 reads CASSLGGTGGRYEKLFF.

This clone was seen ten or more times. The read comes to an end 3 residues before the CDR3 does, leaving the germline J gene to fill in the end. The rearrangement links TRBV20-1 to TRBJ2-5; 7 bases map to TRBD1. Germline CDR1 DFQATT, CDR2 SNEGSKA (reference sequence). The CDR3 has 12 amino acids. Trimming cost V 3 bases and J 3 bases; bases outside gene matches: 1. The CDR3 spells CSASGTEETQYF. The part of the CDR3 DNA that was read is TGCAGTGCTAGTGGGACAGAAGAGACC.

At least ten counts were recorded for this clone. The read ends 3 residues early relative to the CDR3; the germline J gene fills the gap. The chain combines TRBV6-1 with TRBJ2-7; D is perhaps TRBD2 (6 bases). The V and J ends lost 2 bases and 2 bases respectively, with 13 bases between them. This CDR3 is 15 amino acids long. Germline CDR1 reads MNHNS; CDR2 reads SASEGT. The covered CDR3 bases are TGTGCCAGCAGTGAAAAACTAGCATCGGCCTACGAG. Its translation is CASSEKLASAYE. The CDR3 in its entirety is CASSEKLASAYEQYF.

This clone was picked up many times. Read coverage stops 3 residues before the CDR3 terminus; the germline J gene supplies the remainder. The chain employs TRBV20-1 and TRBJ1-1; D is perhaps TRBD1 (6 bases). From germline, CDR1 is DFQATT and CDR2 SNEGSKA (reference sequence). This CDR3 has 13 residues. Trimming pared 6 bases from V and 1 base from J, leaving 12 bases between. CDR3 sequence reads: CSAPTGRNTEAFF. CDR3 DNA (partial): TGCAGTGCCCCTACAGGGAGGAACACTGAA.

This clone was picked up many times. The CDR3 end lies 3 residues beyond the end of the read and is filled in from the germline J gene. This chain joins TRBV18 and TRBJ1-4, with 9 nucleotides matching TRBD1. Germline assignment: CDR1 KGHSH and CDR2 LQKENI. The J segment lost 4 bases and the V segment lost 6 bases, leaving 3 bases of the junction unmatched. The CDR3 contains 14 residues. The chain's CDR3 is CASSAGQGNEKLFF. The CDR3 bases that were read are TGTGCCAGCTCGGCGGGACAGGGTAATGAAAAA.

This clone was counted at least ten times. The read comes to an end 3 residues before the CDR3 does, leaving the germline J gene to fill in the end. V and J are TRBV2 and TRBJ1-5, with TRBD1 identical over 9 bases. V shed 6 bases, J shed 0 bases, and the junction held 9 bases outside the gene matches. Germline assignment: CDR1 SNHLY and CDR2 FYNNEI. The CDR3 consists of 17 residues. Incomplete CDR3 DNA: TGTGCCAGCAGGGGGACAGGGAGGTGGCCTAGCAATCAGCCC. It is translated as CASRGTGRWPSNQP. The whole CDR3 reads CASRGTGRWPSNQPQHF.

This clone was observed at least ten times. The CDR3 end lies 3 residues beyond the end of the read and is filled in from the germline J gene. This chain uses TRBV19 with TRBJ1-6; no clear D gene. Per the germline V gene, CDR1 is LNHDA and CDR2 is SQIVND (reference sequence). The CDR3 is made up of 12 amino acids. With 4 bases removed from V and 6 bases from J, the gap between germline ends came to 4 bases. The covered CDR3 bases are TGTGCCAGTAGTACGGGTAATTCACCC. This gives the protein CASSTGNSP. The whole CDR3 protein is CASSTGNSPLHF.

This clone was counted between two and nine times. The read ends 3 residues early relative to the CDR3; the germline J gene fills the gap. The chain recombines TRBV5-1 with TRBJ2-1, with 12 bases aligning to TRBD2. J was trimmed by 5 bases and V by 4 bases; bases with no gene match: 4. The CDR3 is 15 amino acids. From germline, CDR1 is SGHRS and CDR2 YFSETQ. The sequenced part of the CDR3 DNA is TGCGCCAGCAGCGATCGACTAGCGGGAGACAATGAG. Translated: CASSDRLAGDNE. The CDR3 as a whole reads CASSDRLAGDNEQFF.

Note on this clone: The CDR3 goes on 3 residues after the read ends, and that part is filled in from the germline J gene. The chain uses TRBV20-1 and TRBJ1-1, with no clear D. V shed 0 bases and J shed 1 base, with 12 bases lying between them. There are 15 residues in the CDR3. Germline V gene data show CDR1 as DFQATT and CDR2 as SNEGSKA (reference sequence). CDR3 DNA (partial): TGCAGTGCTAGAGATCCGAGAGGTTCGAACACTGAA. Protein sequence: CSARDPRGSNTE. The whole CDR3 protein reads CSARDPRGSNTEAFF.

This clone was picked up a small number of times. Read sequence stops 3 residues before the CDR3 end, and the germline J gene provides the missing end. V is TRBV7-8 and J is TRBJ1-4; a possible D gene is TRBD1 (5 bases). Germline CDR1 SGHVS, CDR2 FQNEAQ. The CDR3 loop spans 15 amino acids. V was shortened by 6 bases and J by 1 base, with 12 bases between the two germline ends. The part of the CDR3 DNA that was read is TGTGCCAGCAGTAGGACACATGGAACTAATGAAAAA. Translation: CASSRTHGTNEK. The entire CDR3 is CASSRTHGTNEKLFF.

This clone has a count of ten or more. The CDR3 end lies 3 residues beyond the end of the read and is filled in from the germline J gene. The V gene is TRBV19, the J gene TRBJ2-5, with TRBD1 identical over 10 bases. The CDR3 totals 15 residues. Trimming cost V 6 bases and J 4 bases; bases outside gene matches: 8. The germline CDR1 and CDR2 sequences are LNHDA and SQIVND (reference sequence). The sequenced CDR3 bases are TGTGCCAGTAGGTCGACAGGGGGCGCGGGAGAGACC. It yields the protein CASRSTGGAGET. The whole CDR3 protein is CASRSTGGAGETQYF.

In this sample, this clone turned up a few times. The sequenced fragment ends 3 residues before the CDR3 boundary, so the rest is inferred from the germline J gene. The chain has TRBV7-8 and TRBJ2-1; D is ambiguous. This CDR3 spans 15 amino acids. The germline CDR1 and CDR2 sequences are SGHVS and FQNEAQ. The V gene lost 1 base and the J gene lost 5 bases, with 12 bases spanning the gap. The CDR3 bases that were read are TGTGCCAGCAGCTTAGGCACCCACCCGGACAATGAG. This codes for CASSLGTHPDNE. In full, the CDR3 is CASSLGTHPDNEQFF.